This TCR beta chain was identified during a study of graft-versus-host responses after intestinal transplantation. Study overall: Transplants given to recipients were multivisceral, liver-intestinal, or isolated intestinal. Following induction with anti-thymocyte globulin, all recipients were given tacrolimus and steroids for roughly three years.

Study-wide results and caveats: Recipient marrow held GvH clones, some first seen in ileum or blood. HvG clone declines early post-transplant were associated with peak circulating GvH levels.

The CDR3 length is 15 residues. V was pared by 5 bases and J by 4 bases, with 17 bases between. Germline CDR1 and CDR2: SEHNR and FQNEAQ (reference sequence). This clone has only one observation. The target antigen is unknown. Sequenced by immunoSEQ multiplex PCR; TCRdb stores in-frame clones only, minus some. The sample records around 100,000 clones, 93% being singletons. The chain has TRBV7-9 and TRBJ1-2; maybe TRBD1 (6 bases). The sequence was collected from a human donor who received an intestinal transplant. The sample in question was unstimulated CD8+ T cells sorted from spleen or lymph node cells, obtained before intestinal transplant. CDR3 sequence reads: CASSPGAGAGYGYTF. The CDR3 bases are TGTGCCAGCAGCCCCGGCGCAGGGGCGGGCTATGGCTACACCTTC.